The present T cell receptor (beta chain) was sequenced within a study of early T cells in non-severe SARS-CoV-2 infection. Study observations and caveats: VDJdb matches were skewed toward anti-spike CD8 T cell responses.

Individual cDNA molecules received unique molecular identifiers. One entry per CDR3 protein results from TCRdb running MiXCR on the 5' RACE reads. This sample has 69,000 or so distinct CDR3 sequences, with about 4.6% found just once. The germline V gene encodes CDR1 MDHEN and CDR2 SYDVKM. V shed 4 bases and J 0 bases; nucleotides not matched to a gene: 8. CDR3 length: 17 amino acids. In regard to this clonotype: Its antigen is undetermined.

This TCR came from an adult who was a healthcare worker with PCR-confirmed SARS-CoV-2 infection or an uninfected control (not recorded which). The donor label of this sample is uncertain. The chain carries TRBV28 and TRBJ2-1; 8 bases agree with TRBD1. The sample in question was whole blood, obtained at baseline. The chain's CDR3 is CASSYPRQGSSYNEQFF. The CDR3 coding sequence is TGTGCCAGCAGTTACCCCCGACAGGGGAGCTCCTACAATGAGCAGTTCTTC.